These T cell receptor beta chains were read from a single sample in a study of cytomegalovirus exposure and HLA in healthy donors. Repertoires were generated with immunoSEQ multiplex PCR, while TCRdb's copy carries only in-frame clones and drops some. The table records roughly 100,000 clones, about 80% of them present only once. The sequenced material came from PBMCs. These receptors all stem from a woman aged 40 to 49 in good health and CMV-seronegative. The CDR3 runs from the conserved cysteine through the conserved F or W. D genes are given only for firm matches. The listing skips clone size in some rows; elsewhere it reads once, few, many or a size class.

V	D	J	size	CDR3	DNA
TRBV12-5	.	TRBJ1-2	.	CASGLTRAQDGYTF	TGTGCTAGTGGTTTGACGAGGGCGCAGGATGGCTACACCTTC
TRBV4-2	TRBD2	TRBJ2-5	once	CASSLRPSGPETQYF	TGTGCCAGCAGCCTCCGCCCTAGCGGGCCTGAGACCCAGTACTTC
TRBV9	TRBD2	TRBJ2-7	.	CASSVTLAGVAEQYF	TGTGCCAGCAGCGTCACACTAGCGGGAGTCGCCGAGCAGTACTTC
TRBV27	.	TRBJ1-5	.	CASSPRQYSNQPQHF	TGTGCCAGCAGTCCTCGACAGTATAGCAATCAGCCCCAGCATTTT
TRBV27	TRBD2	TRBJ2-7	.	CASSPWGGSEQYF	TGTGCCAGCAGTCCTTGGGGGGGGTCCGAGCAGTACTTC
TRBV5-1	.	TRBJ2-5	.	CASSSPGVSETQYF	TGCGCCAGCAGCTCCCCCGGGGTATCGGAGACCCAGTACTTC
TRBV28	TRBD1	TRBJ1-2	.	CASSWGQNYGYTF	TGTGCCAGCAGTTGGGGACAGAACTATGGCTACACCTTC
TRBV2	.	TRBJ1-5	.	CASRGTRRGQYSNQPQHF	TGTGCCAGCAGGGGGACACGGCGAGGACAATATAGCAATCAGCCCCAGCATTTT
TRBV7-9	.	TRBJ1-2	.	CSSSYPQGSSYGYTF	TGTTCCAGCAGTTATCCACAGGGATCCAGCTATGGCTACACCTTC
TRBV28	.	TRBJ2-5	.	CASSLSGTQYF	TGTGCCAGCAGTCTATCAGGGACCCAGTACTTC
TRBV5-1	.	TRBJ2-3	.	CASSLVSGKGTDTQYF	TGCGCCAGCAGCTTGGTTTCAGGGAAGGGAACAGATACGCAGTATTTT
TRBV4-2	TRBD2	TRBJ2-7	.	CATSPLAGGLVDEQYF	TGTGCCACCTCGCCCCTAGCGGGAGGGTTAGTCGACGAGCAGTACTTC
TRBV27	TRBD2	TRBJ2-2	.	CASISRTSGRSSNTGELFF	TGTGCCAGCATATCTAGGACTAGCGGGAGAAGTTCGAACACCGGGGAGCTGTTTTTT
TRBV19	.	TRBJ2-2	.	CASTRRLIEPGELFF	TGTGCCAGTACACGGCGACTAATTGAACCCGGGGAGCTGTTTTTT
TRBV1	.	TRBJ2-2	.	CTSSQDSGGGTGELFF	TGCACCAGCAGCCAAGATAGCGGGGGAGGGACCGGGGAGCTGTTTTTT
TRBV7-9	TRBD1	TRBJ1-3	once	CASSLELGTDVRNTIYF	TGTGCCAGCAGCTTAGAACTCGGGACAGACGTTCGAAACACCATATATTTT
TRBV28	TRBD2	TRBJ2-7	.	CASSLPGTSVEQYF	TGTGCCAGCAGTTTACCCGGGACTAGCGTCGAGCAGTACTTC